A single sample gave rise to the 9 T cell receptor beta chains below, sequenced in a study of CD8 T cells in ankylosing spondylitis. TCRdb reprocessed the 5' RACE reads via MiXCR and lists one record per CDR3 protein. This table has about 90,000 distinct CDR3 sequences, 27% appearing once. The source material was blood, either unsorted or a sorted T cell fraction (not recorded which). The receptors originated from a male donor with ankylosing spondylitis or in good health (not recorded which).

V is TRBV5-1 and J is TRBJ1-2; weak D call: TRBD1 (5 bases). Germline lookup yields CDR1 SGHRS and CDR2 YFSETQ. Trimming took off 4 bases at V and 4 bases at J, with 14 bases between the two ends. The CDR3 covers 14 residues. CDR3 sequence: CASSQAQGSYGYTF. CDR3 in DNA: TGCGCCAGCAGCCAGGCCCAGGGCAGCTATGGCTACACCTTC. Combining the CDR3 with reference TRBV5-1 and TRBJ1-2 gives the whole variable domain KAGVTQTPRYLIKTRGQQVTLSCSPISGHRSVSWYQQTPGQGLQFLFEYFSETQRNKGNFPGRFSGRQFSNSRSEMNVSTLELGDSALYLCASSQAQGSYGYTFGSGTRLTVV.

This clonotype occurred many times. The chain recombines TRBV20-1 with TRBJ2-5; 9 nucleotides align to TRBD1. There are 13 residues in the CDR3. J gave up 5 bases and V 0 bases, and 1 base lay outside the gene matches. From germline, CDR1 is DFQATT and CDR2 SNEGSKA (reference sequence). CDR3 DNA sequence: TGCAGTGCTAGAGATACAGGGGGCGAGACCCAGTACTTC. Amino acids: CSARDTGGETQYF.

V usage is TRBV20-1 and J usage is TRBJ2-5; D not resolved. The germline V and J ends were trimmed by 3 bases and 3 bases, with 8 bases remaining between them. The CDR3 consists of 12 residues. Germline CDR1 is DFQATT and CDR2 is SNEGSKA (reference sequence). In DNA, the CDR3 is TGCAGTGCTAGTAGACCTGAAGAGACCCAGTACTTC. It is translated as CSASRPEETQYF.

Only a few counts were recorded for this clonotype. The chain recombines TRBV5-1 with TRBJ1-1; a possible D gene is TRBD1 (5 bases). The CDR3 consists of 14 residues. Trimming stripped 3 bases from V and 3 bases from J, with 12 bases between. Germline assignment: CDR1 SGHRS and CDR2 YFSETQ. CDR3 loop: CASSYRGRDTEAFF. The CDR3, as DNA: TGCGCCAGCAGCTATAGGGGACGGGACACTGAAGCTTTCTTT.

The genes are TRBV7-2 and TRBJ2-2; no clear D. The germline V gene encodes CDR1 SGHTA and CDR2 FQGNSA. Trimming took off 6 bases at V and 7 bases at J, with 15 bases between the two ends. The CDR3 sequence is 14 residues long. The CDR3 sequence is CASRAEPSHGELFF. CDR3 nucleotides: TGTGCCAGCAGGGCGGAACCGTCCCACGGGGAGCTGTTTTTT.

This clonotype showed up just once. The rearrangement uses TRBV5-1 and TRBJ2-7, with TRBD1 identical over 7 bases. The CDR3 has 13 amino acids. Germline assignment: CDR1 SGHRS and CDR2 YFSETQ. V lost 5 bases to trimming and J lost 7 bases; unmatched junction nucleotides: 9. CDR3 coding DNA: TGCGCCAGCAGGAATACAGGGGTGGGGGAGCAGTACTTC. It codes for CASRNTGVGEQYF.

The chain has TRBV30 and TRBJ1-1; D possibly corresponds to TRBD1 (5 bases). CDR3 length: 12 residues. V was pared by 3 bases and J by 0 bases, with 5 bases between. Germline V gene data show CDR1 as GTSNPN and CDR2 as SVGIG (reference sequence). The CDR3 sequence is CAWRQVNTEAFF. CDR3 DNA: TGTGCCTGGAGACAGGTGAACACTGAAGCTTTCTTT. Full variable domain (outside the CDR3, taken from reference TRBV30 and TRBJ1-1): SQTIHQWPATLVQPVGSPLSLECTVEGTSNPNLYWYRQAAGRGLQLLFYSVGIGQISSEVPQNLSASRPQDRQFILSSKKLLLSDSGFYLCAWRQVNTEAFFGQGTRLTVV.

In DNA form, the CDR3 reads TGTGCCTCGGTGGGGACCGGTGGAGAGACCCAGTACTTC. It is translated as CASVGTGGETQYF. This chain joins TRBV10-3 and TRBJ2-5; D is perhaps TRBD1 or TRBD2 (5 bases each). The V end lost 11 bases, the J end lost 4 bases, and 17 bases lay between the germline ends. CDR3 length: 13 residues. From germline, CDR1 is ENHRY and CDR2 SYGVKD.

The rearrangement joins TRBV9 to TRBJ1-2; 8 nucleotides line up with TRBD1. The CDR3 has 15 amino acids. V was clipped by 2 bases and J by 3 bases; unmatched bases: 6. CDR1 SGDLS and CDR2 YYNGEE come from the germline V gene. This CDR3 is CASSVTGGNDYGYTF. CDR3 DNA sequence: TGTGCCAGCAGCGTCACAGGGGGTAACGACTATGGCTACACCTTC.